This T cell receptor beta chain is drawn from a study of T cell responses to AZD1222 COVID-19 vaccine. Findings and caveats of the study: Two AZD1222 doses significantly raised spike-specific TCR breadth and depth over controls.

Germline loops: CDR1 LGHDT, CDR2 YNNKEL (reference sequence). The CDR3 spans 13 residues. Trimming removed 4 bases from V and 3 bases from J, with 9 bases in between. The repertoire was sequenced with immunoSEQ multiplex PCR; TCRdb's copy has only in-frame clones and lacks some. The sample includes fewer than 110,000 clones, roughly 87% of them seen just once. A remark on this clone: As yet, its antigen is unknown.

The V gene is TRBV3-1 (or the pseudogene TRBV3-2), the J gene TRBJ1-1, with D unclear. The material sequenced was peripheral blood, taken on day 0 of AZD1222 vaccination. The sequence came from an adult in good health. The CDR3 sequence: CASSLLEDTEAFF. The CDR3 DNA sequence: TGTGCCAGCAGCCTTCTGGAGGACACTGAAGCTTTCTTT.